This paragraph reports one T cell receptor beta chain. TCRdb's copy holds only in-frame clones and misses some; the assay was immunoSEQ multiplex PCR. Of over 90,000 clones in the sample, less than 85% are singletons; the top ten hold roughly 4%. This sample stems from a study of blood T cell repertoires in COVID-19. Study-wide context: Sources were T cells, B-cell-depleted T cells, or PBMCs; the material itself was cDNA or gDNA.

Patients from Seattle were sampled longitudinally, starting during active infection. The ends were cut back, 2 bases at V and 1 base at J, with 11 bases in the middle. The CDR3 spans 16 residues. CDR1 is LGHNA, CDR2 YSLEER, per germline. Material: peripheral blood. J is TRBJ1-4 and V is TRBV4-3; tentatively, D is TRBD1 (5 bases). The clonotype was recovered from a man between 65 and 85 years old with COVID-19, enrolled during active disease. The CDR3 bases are TGCGCCAGCAGCCAACTACCAGGGAAAACTAATGAAAAACTGTTTTTT. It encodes CASSQLPGKTNEKLFF.